The 12 T cell receptor beta chains reported below all come from one sample, sequenced in a study of blood T cell repertoires in COVID-19 (dated by TCRdb to 2019 to 2021). The library was generated by the immunoSEQ multiplex PCR assay. Not all clones reach the TCRdb copy of this immuneACCESS table, which keeps in-frame sequences only. Checked studies attribute under half of the gap to unresolved V genes and leave the rest unexplained. Recorded for this sample are 95,000 to 120,000 clones; about 80% of them occurred a single time. The ten largest make up approximately 8.1% of the sample. Material: peripheral blood. These receptors came from a woman in her 40s with acute or convalescent COVID-19.

The chain is built from TRBV2 and TRBJ1-4, with D perhaps TRBD1 (5 bases). V was shortened by 2 bases and J by 8 bases, with 9 bases between the two germline ends. The CDR3 runs to 13 residues. CDR1 SNHLY and CDR2 FYNNEI come from the germline V gene. The CDR3 region has the DNA TGTGCCAGCAGTGAAAATGGGGGGGAAAAACTGTTTTTT. Translated, it gives CASSENGGEKLFF. The full variable domain, in which reference TRBV2 and TRBJ1-4 provide the parts outside the CDR3, is EPEVTQTPSHQVTQMGQEVILRCVPISNHLYFYWYRQILGQKVEFLVSFYNNEISEKSEIFDDQFSVERPDGSNFTLKIRSTKLEDSAMYFCASSENGGEKLFFGSGTQLSVL.

The rearrangement links TRBV5-1 to TRBJ1-5, with 9 positions matching TRBD1. The CDR3 is made up of 16 amino acids. V was pared by 2 bases and J by 7 bases, with 10 bases of the junction left unmatched. Per the germline V gene, CDR1 is SGHRS and CDR2 is YFSETQ. Here the CDR3 DNA reads TGCGCCAGCAGCTTAGGGGACAGGGATGATCGGCAGCCCCAGCATTTT. Its protein is CASSLGDRDDRQPQHF.

The V gene is TRBV5-4, the J gene TRBJ2-1, with 9 bases matching TRBD2. The germline CDR1 and CDR2 sequences are SGHNT and YYREEE (reference sequence). This CDR3 is 16 amino acids long. V gave up 4 bases and J gave up 2 bases; unmatched junction bases: 7. CDR3 sequence: CASSGLAGETYNEQFF. The CDR3 region has the DNA TGTGCCAGCAGCGGATTAGCGGGGGAAACCTACAATGAGCAGTTCTTC.

This sequence joins TRBV5-1 and TRBJ2-1, with TRBD2 matching over 11 bases. The CDR3 is 15 amino acids. Germline values: CDR1 SGHRS, CDR2 YFSETQ. The V and J ends lost 2 bases and 7 bases, in that order; junction bases with no gene match: 5. Here the CDR3 reads CASSFLAGGQNEQFF. The CDR3 DNA reads as TGCGCCAGCAGCTTCCTAGCGGGGGGCCAGAATGAGCAGTTCTTC.

The J gene is TRBJ1-6, the V gene TRBV5-1; D is ambiguous. This CDR3 has 14 residues. Germline CDR1 SGHRS, CDR2 YFSETQ. Trimming removed 4 bases from V and 10 bases from J, with 15 bases in between. CDR3 amino acids: CASSVGEGGSPLHF. CDR3 nucleotides: TGCGCCAGCAGCGTGGGAGAGGGAGGGTCACCCCTCCACTTT.

The CDR3 protein is CASSSRGGGVGTEAFF. CDR3 nucleotide sequence: TGTGCCAGCAGCAGCCGCGGGGGAGGGGTAGGCACTGAAGCTTTCTTT. The chain combines TRBV7-9 with TRBJ1-1; D possibly corresponds to TRBD1 (5 bases). Germline V gene sequence: CDR1 SEHNR, CDR2 FQNEAQ (reference sequence). The ends were cut back, 5 bases at V and 4 bases at J, with 20 bases in the middle. This CDR3 spans 16 amino acids.

A single count supports this clone. The chain has TRBV15 and TRBJ1-4; D gene uncertain. CDR3 length equals 13 residues. CDR1 LNHNV and CDR2 YYDKDF come from the germline V gene (reference sequence). V lost 6 bases to trimming and J lost 3 bases, with 8 bases between them. The CDR3 DNA reads TGTGCCACCAGTCGCCGGGCTAATGAAAAACTGTTTTTT. This translates into CATSRRANEKLFF.

This chain connects TRBV6-5 to TRBJ2-1, with D possibly matching TRBD1 (5 bases). Germline lookup yields CDR1 MNHEY and CDR2 SVGAGI. This CDR3 comprises 14 residues. The germline V and J ends were trimmed by 0 bases and 7 bases, with 10 bases remaining between them. CDR3 amino acids: CASSYSPGWNEQFF. The CDR3 DNA sequence: TGTGCCAGCAGTTACTCACCAGGGTGGAATGAGCAGTTCTTC.

With respect to this clone: The junction departs from the called germline gene at one end, perhaps through a read error. This chain connects TRBV12-3 or TRBV12-4 to TRBJ1-2; D is undetermined. The CDR3 has 12 amino acids. For the CDR3, the DNA is TGTGCCAGCAGTTTGCAGGACTACGGCTACACCTTC. It codes for CASSLQDYGYTF.

This clone was seen a few times. The chain is built from TRBV6-1 and TRBJ1-2; D is unclear. Germline lookup yields CDR1 MNHNS and CDR2 SASEGT. Between the trimmed V and J ends, which lost 3 bases and 2 bases, there was a span of 13 bases. This CDR3 has 15 amino acids. The CDR3 loop is CASSELGGGNYGYTF. The CDR3 DNA sequence: TGTGCCAGCAGTGAGCTCGGCGGCGGGAACTATGGCTACACCTTC.

V and J are TRBV7-9 and TRBJ2-1, with 9 nucleotides matching TRBD2. The V gene end was trimmed by 1 base and the J gene end by 8 bases; junction bases not matched to a gene: 9. CDR3 length: 16 residues. Germline V lookup: CDR1 SEHNR, CDR2 FQNEAQ (reference sequence). In DNA form, the CDR3 reads TGTGCCAGCAGCTTAGAGGGCGGGGGGGCTTTAGATGAGCAGTTCTTC. Protein: CASSLEGGGALDEQFF. The full variable domain, in which reference TRBV7-9 and TRBJ2-1 provide the parts outside the CDR3, is DTGVSQNPRHKITKRGQNVTFRCDPISEHNRLYWYRQTLGQGPEFLTYFQNEAQLEKSRLLSDRFSAERPKGSFSTLEIQRTEQGDSAMYLCASSLEGGGALDEQFFGPGTRLTVL.

The rearrangement uses TRBV5-8 and TRBJ2-3, with 11 bases aligning to TRBD2. CDR3 length: 17 residues. Germline V gene lookup returns CDR1 SGHTS and CDR2 YDEGEE. V was clipped by 6 bases and J by 2 bases; unmatched bases: 11. DNA for the CDR3: TGTGCCAGCACCGAACTGAGGACTAGCGGGTACACAGATACGCAGTATTTT. Its protein is CASTELRTSGYTDTQYF.